This TCR beta chain stems from a study of tumor-infiltrating lymphocytes in oesophageal squamous cell carcinoma. V lost 0 bases and J lost 3; bases outside the gene matches: 7. The CDR3 is 16 residues long. From germline, CDR1 is SGHTA and CDR2 FQGTGA. In TCRdb, the PCR reads were re-called with MiXCR into one record per CDR3 protein. The profile shows 15,000 or so distinct CDR3 sequences, nearly 60% of them singletons. Sequenced: esophageal tumor tissue. This sequence joins TRBV7-3 and TRBJ1-2; 7 bases are a match to TRBD1. The sequence was collected from a female donor with esophageal squamous cell carcinoma. The DNA for the CDR3 is TGTGCCAGCAGCTTAACTGCGGGACAGTTCCACTATGGCTACACCTTC. Translation: CASSLTAGQFHYGYTF.